The clone carrying this T cell receptor (beta chain) was observed at least ten times. What it recognizes is unknown. The data are from a study of response to subunit inactivated influenza vaccine. Study findings and constraints: That few new T cells are recruited by each seasonal influenza vaccination was the authors' suggestion.

Germline V gene lookup returns CDR1 SQVTM and CDR2 ANQGSEA. Trimming removed 4 bases from V and 3 bases from J; junction bases left unmatched: 18. The CDR3 has 19 residues. TCRdb reanalysed the RT-PCR reads using MiXCR and keeps one entry per CDR3 protein. This sample has hundreds of thousands of distinct CDR3 sequences, with approximately 15% found just once. This clonotype was obtained from a man in his forties or fifties who received an inactivated influenza vaccine. This sample comprised PBMCs from blood, obtained approximately 15 days before vaccination. The rearrangement links TRBV29-1 to TRBJ1-4; 9 bases are a match to TRBD1. As DNA, the CDR3 is TGCAGCGTTGGGAACTTAGTACCGGGACAGGGATTATCTAATGAAAAACTGTTTTTT. It yields the protein CSVGNLVPGQGLSNEKLFF. Combining the CDR3 with reference TRBV29-1 and TRBJ1-4 gives the whole variable domain SAVISQKPSRDICQRGTSLTIQCQVDSQVTMMFWYRQQPGQSLTLIATANQGSEATYESGFVIDKFPISRPNLTFSTLTVSNMSPEDSSIYLCSVGNLVPGQGLSNEKLFFGSGTQLSVL.